The source of this TCR beta chain is a study of T cells in Graves' hyperthyroidism and ophthalmopathy. Study information: Before any treatment, at initial diagnosis, peripheral blood was collected.

Amplification yielded TCR beta CDR3 regions, with RNA transcripts as the source. When the TCR CDR3 underwent first-round RT-PCR, the HTBI primer set was used. Via MiXCR, TCRdb re-called the multiplex PCR reads, giving one row per CDR3 protein. This sample has hundreds of thousands of distinct CDR3 sequences; 14% occur once, and the top ten carry 10% to 13%. Germline loops: CDR1 SNHLY, CDR2 FYNNEI. CDR3 length: 13 amino acids. V was cut by 3 bases and J by 1 base, with 6 bases left in between. When ophthalmopathy did not progress within 18 months, Graves' hyperthyroidism was considered stable. The diagnostic basis comprised clinical symptoms, serum thyroxine and TRAb, thyroid ultrasound and orbital computed tomography. PBMCs were derived from under 13 ml fresh peripheral blood. This clonotype was seen repeatedly, ten times or more.

Sequenced input: blood. The gene calls are TRBV2 and TRBJ1-1; the D is unclear. This clonotype originated in a woman younger than 30 with Graves' hyperthyroidism. The CDR3 bases are TGTGCCAGCAGTGACCCCCCGAACACTGAAGCTTTCTTT. This translates into CASSDPPNTEAFF.